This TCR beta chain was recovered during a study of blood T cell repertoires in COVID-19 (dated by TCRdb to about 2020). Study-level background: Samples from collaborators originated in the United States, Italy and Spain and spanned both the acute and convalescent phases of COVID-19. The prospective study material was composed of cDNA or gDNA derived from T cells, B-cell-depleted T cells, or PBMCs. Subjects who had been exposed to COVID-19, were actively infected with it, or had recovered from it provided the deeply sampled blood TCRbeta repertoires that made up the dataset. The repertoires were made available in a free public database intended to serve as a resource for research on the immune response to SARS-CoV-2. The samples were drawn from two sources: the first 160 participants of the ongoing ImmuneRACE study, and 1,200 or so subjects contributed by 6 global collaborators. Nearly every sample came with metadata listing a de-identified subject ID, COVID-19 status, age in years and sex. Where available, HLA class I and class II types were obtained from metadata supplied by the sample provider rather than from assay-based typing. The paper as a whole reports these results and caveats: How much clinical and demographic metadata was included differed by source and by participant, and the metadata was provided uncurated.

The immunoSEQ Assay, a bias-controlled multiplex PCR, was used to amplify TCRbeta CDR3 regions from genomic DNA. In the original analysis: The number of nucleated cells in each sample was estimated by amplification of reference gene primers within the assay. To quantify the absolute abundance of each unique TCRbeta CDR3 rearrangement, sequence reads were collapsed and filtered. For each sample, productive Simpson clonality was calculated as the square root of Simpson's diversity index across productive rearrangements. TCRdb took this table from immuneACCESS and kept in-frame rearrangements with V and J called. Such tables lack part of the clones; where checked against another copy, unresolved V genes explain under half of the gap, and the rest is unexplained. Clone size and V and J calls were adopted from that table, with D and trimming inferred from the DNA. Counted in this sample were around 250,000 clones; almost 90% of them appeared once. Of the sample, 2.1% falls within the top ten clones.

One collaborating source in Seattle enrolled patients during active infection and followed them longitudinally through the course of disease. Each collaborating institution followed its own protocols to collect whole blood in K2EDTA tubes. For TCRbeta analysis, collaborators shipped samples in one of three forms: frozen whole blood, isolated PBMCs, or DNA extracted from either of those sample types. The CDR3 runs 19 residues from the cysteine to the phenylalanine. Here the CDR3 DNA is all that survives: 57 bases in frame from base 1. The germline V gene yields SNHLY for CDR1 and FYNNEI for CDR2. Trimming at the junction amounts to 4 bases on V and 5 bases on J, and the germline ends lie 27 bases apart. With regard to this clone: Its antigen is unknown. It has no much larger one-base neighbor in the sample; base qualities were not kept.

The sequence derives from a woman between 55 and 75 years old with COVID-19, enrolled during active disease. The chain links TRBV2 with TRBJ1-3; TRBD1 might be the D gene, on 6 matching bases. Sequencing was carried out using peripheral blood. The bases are TGTGCCAGCAGTGGAGAGCGGGGATGGGGGCGAAGGACCAGAAACACCATATATTTT. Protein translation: CASSGERGWGRRTRNTIYF.